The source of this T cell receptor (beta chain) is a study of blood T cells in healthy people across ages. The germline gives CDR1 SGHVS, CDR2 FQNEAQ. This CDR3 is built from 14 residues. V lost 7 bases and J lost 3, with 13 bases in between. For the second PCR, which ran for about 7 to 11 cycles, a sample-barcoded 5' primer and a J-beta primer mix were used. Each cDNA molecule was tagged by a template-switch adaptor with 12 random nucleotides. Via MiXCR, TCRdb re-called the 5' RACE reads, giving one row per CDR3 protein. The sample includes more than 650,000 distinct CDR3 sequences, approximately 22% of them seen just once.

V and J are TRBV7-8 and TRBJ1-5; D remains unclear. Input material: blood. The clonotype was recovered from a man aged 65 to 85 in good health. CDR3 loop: CASTLWGVNQPQHF. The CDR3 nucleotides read TGTGCCAGCACCCTGTGGGGAGTCAATCAGCCCCAGCATTTT.